The 32 T cell receptor beta chains presented below share a single source sample, sequenced in a study of blood T cell repertoires in COVID-19. The data were produced by immunoSEQ multiplex PCR, yet TCRdb's version contains in-frame clones alone and is incomplete. Of about 64,000 clones listed, over 75% are singletons. Sample: peripheral blood. These receptors were obtained from a man in his 70s with acute or convalescent COVID-19.

This rearrangement joins TRBV28 to TRBJ1-5; 8 bases match TRBD1. Trimming took 4 bases from V and 9 from J; bases not matched to a gene: 14. The CDR3 spans 16 residues. Germline CDR1 reads MDHEN; CDR2 reads SYDVKM. The CDR3 DNA reads TGTGCCAGCAGTTCCTCGGGACAGGCCTCGGGGGGGCCCCAGCATTTT. Translated, it gives CASSSSGQASGGPQHF.

The genes are TRBV29-1 and TRBJ2-1; D is uncertain. CDR1 is SQVTM and CDR2 is ANQGSEA in the germline V gene. The CDR3 runs to 15 residues. Trimming shortened V by 3 bases and J by 0 bases, and 12 bases separated the two germline ends. Here the CDR3 DNA reads TGCAGCGTTGAGGTCAGGATGAGCTCCTACAATGAGCAGTTCTTC. Its protein product is CSVEVRMSSYNEQFF.

This chain connects TRBV6-2 or TRBV6-3 to TRBJ1-1; no clear D gene. Germline CDR1 reads MNHEY; CDR2 reads SVGEGT. V gave up 1 base and J gave up 6 bases, with 12 bases separating them. The CDR3 contains 14 residues. CDR3 sequence: CASSYLVPGSEAFF. In nucleotides, the CDR3 is TGTGCCAGCAGTTACTTGGTCCCGGGATCTGAAGCTTTCTTT.

This chain links TRBV6-6 with TRBJ1-5, with 7 bases matching TRBD1. The V gene's germline CDR1 is MNHNY and CDR2 SVGAGI (reference sequence). Losses at the gene ends were 6 bases for V and 0 bases for J; bases not matched to a gene: 20. The CDR3 has 20 residues. The CDR3 sequence is CASSPTLTGWGLYSNQPQHF. CDR3 sequence (DNA): TGTGCCAGCAGCCCCACTCTGACAGGGTGGGGCTTATATAGCAATCAGCCCCAGCATTTT.

The chain carries TRBV25-1 and TRBJ2-3; 7 nucleotides line up with TRBD1. The CDR3 extends over 15 amino acids. V trimming: 7 bases; J trimming: 0 bases; junction bases outside the gene matches: 7. In germline, CDR1 is MGHDK, CDR2 SYGVNS. The CDR3 DNA follows: TGTGCCAGCACCCCGGACAGGCGAAGCACAGATACGCAGTATTTT. Its protein product is CASTPDRRSTDTQYF.

This chain uses TRBV6-4 with TRBJ2-1, with 12 bases matching TRBD1. Germline CDR1 MRHNA, CDR2 SNTAGT. The CDR3 extends over 14 amino acids. After removal of 7 bases from V and 5 bases from J, the junction contained 3 bases not matched to a gene. The CDR3 loop reads CASKGTGGNNEQFF. The CDR3 region has the DNA TGTGCCAGCAAAGGGACAGGGGGCAACAATGAGCAGTTCTTC.

The CDR3 DNA reads as TGTGCCAGCTCACCACTATCCCAGGGGAACACCGGGGAGCTGTTTTTT. It yields the protein CASSPLSQGNTGELFF. This chain uses TRBV18 with TRBJ2-2; tentative D call: TRBD1 (5 bases). In germline, CDR1 is KGHSH, CDR2 LQKENI. The V end lost 1 base, the J end lost 1 base, and 10 bases lay between the germline ends. The CDR3 length is 16 residues.

This rearrangement joins TRBV28 to TRBJ2-3, with 7 bases matching TRBD1. V trimming: 6 bases; J trimming: 3 bases; junction bases outside the gene matches: 12. The CDR3 loop spans 16 amino acids. Germline V gene data show CDR1 as MDHEN and CDR2 as SYDVKM. CDR3 amino acids: CASSLSHRGLTDTQYF. The DNA for the CDR3 is TGTGCCAGCAGCCTCTCCCACAGGGGTCTTACAGATACGCAGTATTTT.

J is TRBJ2-1 and V is TRBV3-1 (or the pseudogene TRBV3-2), with 12 nucleotides matching TRBD2. The germline V gene encodes CDR1 LGHDT and CDR2 YNNKEL (reference sequence). This CDR3 has 16 amino acids. Trimming removed 2 bases from V and 9 bases from J; junction bases left unmatched: 8. CDR3 in DNA: TGTGCCAGCAGCCAATTGACTAGCGGGGGTTCTGGTGAGCAGTTCTTC. Residues: CASSQLTSGGSGEQFF.

This clone was detected only a few times. The gene calls are TRBV12-5 and TRBJ2-3; a possible D gene is TRBD1 (5 bases). V lost 1 base and J lost 2, with 13 bases in between. The germline gives CDR1 LGHNT, CDR2 FRNRAP. CDR3 length: 16 residues. The CDR3, as DNA: TGTGCTAGTGGTTTGGACAGGTGGAACAACACAGATACGCAGTATTTT. Translating gives CASGLDRWNNTDTQYF.

The CDR3 coding sequence is TGTGCTAGTGGCCTCGGGGATACGGGCAATCAGCCCCAGCATTTT. Translated, it gives CASGLGDTGNQPQHF. The rearrangement uses TRBV12-5 and TRBJ1-5; no firm D call. The CDR3 contains 15 residues. V lost 6 bases to trimming and J lost 2 bases, with 14 bases between them. Germline V gives CDR1 LGHNT, CDR2 FRNRAP.

The rearrangement links TRBV6-5 to TRBJ1-1; 7 nucleotides agree with TRBD1. CDR3 length: 16 amino acids. The V gene's germline CDR1 is MNHEY and CDR2 SVGAGI. V dropped 3 bases and J dropped 2; count of bases not matched to a gene: 9. CDR3 amino acids: CASSYRRGNDNTEAFF. The DNA for the CDR3 is TGTGCCAGCAGTTATCGCAGGGGGAACGACAACACTGAAGCTTTCTTT.

The chain employs TRBV11-2 and TRBJ2-2, with a tentative D call TRBD1 (6 bases). Between the trimmed V and J ends, which lost 5 bases and 4 bases, there was a span of 17 bases. Germline V gives CDR1 SGHAT, CDR2 FQNNGV. CDR3 length equals 16 residues. The chain's CDR3 is CASSPFGGMSTGELFF. For the CDR3, the DNA is TGTGCCAGCAGCCCATTTGGGGGCATGAGCACCGGGGAGCTGTTTTTT.

J is TRBJ2-1 and V is TRBV7-6; D possibly corresponds to TRBD2 (6 bases). The CDR3 loop spans 15 amino acids. Trimming shortened V by 3 bases and J by 5 bases, and 14 bases separated the two germline ends. The germline gives CDR1 SGHVS, CDR2 FNYEAQ. The chain's CDR3 is CASSFGTPLNNEQFF. Written as DNA, the CDR3 is TGTGCCAGCAGCTTCGGGACTCCCCTGAACAATGAGCAGTTCTTC.

CDR3 sequence (DNA): TGTGCCAGCAGCGTATCTAGCGGGGGGGCCGGGGAGACCCAGTACTTC. The encoded protein is CASSVSSGGAGETQYF. The rearrangement uses TRBV9 and TRBJ2-5; 12 bases fit TRBD2. The length of the CDR3 is 16 residues. Germline CDR1 reads SGDLS; CDR2 reads YYNGEE. Losses at the gene ends were 1 base for V and 5 bases for J; bases not matched to a gene: 6.

Here the CDR3 DNA reads TGTGCCAGTGGGGGACAGGGGTCTGGGAATGAGCAGTTCTTC. The encoded protein is CASGGQGSGNEQFF. J is TRBJ2-1 and V is TRBV19; TRBD1 matches 10 bases. The V and J ends lost 8 bases and 7 bases, in that order; junction bases with no gene match: 8. This CDR3 is 14 amino acids long. In germline, CDR1 is LNHDA, CDR2 SQIVND (reference sequence).

The chain employs TRBV5-1 and TRBJ2-7; TRBD1 agrees at 7 bases. After removal of 4 bases from V and 0 bases from J, the junction contained 10 bases not matched to a gene. The CDR3 has 16 amino acids. Looked up from germline, CDR1 is SGHRS and CDR2 is YFSETQ. The chain's CDR3 is CASSAMGRDSSYEQYF. The CDR3 DNA sequence: TGCGCCAGCAGCGCAATGGGCCGGGACAGCTCCTACGAGCAGTACTTC.

This clone was picked up a small number of times. V and J are TRBV4-1 and TRBJ2-2, with a possible D match to TRBD2 (5 bases). The CDR3 runs 14 residues. Germline V lookup: CDR1 MGHRA, CDR2 YSYEKL. The ends were cut back, 4 bases at V and 4 bases at J, with 10 bases in the middle. This CDR3 is CASSRGSSTGELFF. As DNA, the CDR3 is TGCGCCAGCAGCCGCGGGTCGAGCACCGGGGAGCTGTTTTTT.

This chain uses TRBV3-1 (or the pseudogene TRBV3-2) with TRBJ1-3; D is uncertain. Germline V lookup: CDR1 LGHDT, CDR2 YNNKEL (reference sequence). This CDR3 comprises 15 residues. Trimming shortened V by 0 bases and J by 4 bases, and 10 bases separated the two germline ends. For the CDR3, the DNA is TGTGCCAGCAGCCAAGATTGGCAGGCCGGAAACACCATATATTTT. Protein: CASSQDWQAGNTIYF.

In its sample, this clone was seen once. This sequence joins TRBV7-6 and TRBJ2-5; 11 bases line up with TRBD1. Unmatched junction bases numbered 18, after V lost 4 bases and J lost 5 bases. Germline loops: CDR1 SGHVS, CDR2 FNYEAQ. The CDR3 is 19 residues long. In DNA form, the CDR3 reads TGTGCCAGCAGCTCTCAGGGCGGACAGGGGGCTGGCTCAGGGGAGACCCAGTACTTC. This gives the protein CASSSQGGQGAGSGETQYF.

V usage is TRBV24-1 and J usage is TRBJ1-5; tentative D call: TRBD1 (6 bases). The length of the CDR3 is 13 residues. The ends were cut back, 3 bases at V and 6 bases at J, with 8 bases in the middle. The germline gives CDR1 KGHDR, CDR2 SFDVKD. This CDR3 is CATSDQGRQPQHF. CDR3 DNA sequence: TGTGCCACCAGTGATCAGGGGCGTCAGCCCCAGCATTTT.

The chain links TRBV2 to TRBJ2-7; a weak D match, TRBD2 (5 bases). This CDR3 has 15 amino acids. Germline V lookup: CDR1 SNHLY, CDR2 FYNNEI. The V gene lost 6 bases and the J gene lost 0 bases, with 15 bases spanning the gap. This chain's CDR3 is CASSRYSTSSYEQYF. For the CDR3, the DNA is TGTGCCAGCAGCAGATACTCAACTAGCTCCTACGAGCAGTACTTC.

The gene calls are TRBV7-6 and TRBJ2-5, with 9 bases identical to TRBD2. This CDR3 is built from 16 residues. J lost 4 bases, V lost 1 base, and 7 bases had no gene match. CDR1 and CDR2 (germline): SGHVS, FNYEAQ. The CDR3 DNA follows: TGTGCCAGCAGCTTAGAACGAGCGGGGGGAGCAGAGACCCAGTACTTC. It translates to CASSLERAGGAETQYF. The whole variable domain, filled in from reference TRBV7-6 and TRBJ2-5, reads GAGVSQSPRYKVTKRGQDVALRCDPISGHVSLYWYRQALGQGPEFLTYFNYEAQQDKSGLPNDRFSAERPEGSISTLTIQRTEQRDSAMYRCASSLERAGGAETQYFGPGTRLLVL.

This clone was counted only a few times. This chain uses TRBV30 with TRBJ1-3; D is unclear. The CDR3 is 12 residues long. Germline V gene lookup returns CDR1 GTSNPN and CDR2 SVGIG (reference sequence). Trimming shortened V by 0 bases and J by 4 bases, and 4 bases separated the two germline ends. The chain's CDR3 is CAWSVQGNTIYF. The CDR3 DNA follows: TGTGCCTGGAGTGTACAGGGAAACACCATATATTTT.

This clone was counted once. The V gene is TRBV2, the J gene TRBJ1-5; 7 nucleotides line up with TRBD1. The CDR3 totals 13 residues. Germline V gives CDR1 SNHLY, CDR2 FYNNEI. The ends lost 4 bases at V and 14 bases at J; junction bases unmatched: 11. The CDR3 sequence is CASSATRTGQKHF. The CDR3 DNA reads TGTGCCAGCAGTGCCACTCGGACAGGACAGAAGCATTTT. Based on the CDR3 plus reference TRBV2 and TRBJ1-5, the full variable domain is EPEVTQTPSHQVTQMGQEVILRCVPISNHLYFYWYRQILGQKVEFLVSFYNNEISEKSEIFDDQFSVERPDGSNFTLKIRSTKLEDSAMYFCASSATRTGQKHFGDGTRLSIL.

The chain employs TRBV30 and TRBJ1-5; D is unclear. The V end lost 5 bases, the J end lost 6 bases, and 14 bases lay between the germline ends. Germline V gene lookup returns CDR1 GTSNPN and CDR2 SVGIG (reference sequence). CDR3 length: 13 amino acids. CDR3 nucleotide sequence: TGTGCCTGGCAGTTGCAAGATGGTCAGCCCCAGCATTTT. Translation: CAWQLQDGQPQHF. Drawing the rest from reference TRBV30 and TRBJ1-5, the complete variable domain is SQTIHQWPATLVQPVGSPLSLECTVEGTSNPNLYWYRQAAGRGLQLLFYSVGIGQISSEVPQNLSASRPQDRQFILSSKKLLLSDSGFYLCAWQLQDGQPQHFGDGTRLSIL.

This sequence joins TRBV7-9 and TRBJ1-1, with 7 positions matching TRBD1. This CDR3 has 14 amino acids. From germline, CDR1 is SEHNR and CDR2 FQNEAQ (reference sequence). V lost 1 base, J lost 3 bases, and 2 bases stayed unmatched. The CDR3 DNA sequence: TGTGCCAGCAGCTTAGGACAGGGACACACTGAAGCTTTCTTT. Translated, it gives CASSLGQGHTEAFF.

This chain links TRBV6-2 or TRBV6-3 with TRBJ2-3, with TRBD1 matching 8 bases. The germline gives CDR1 MNHEY, CDR2 SVGEGT. The J segment lost 0 bases and the V segment lost 2 bases, leaving 7 bases of the junction unmatched. CDR3 length: 17 amino acids. CDR3 region: CASSYATGVTSTDTQYF. Here the CDR3 DNA reads TGTGCCAGCAGTTACGCGACAGGGGTTACTAGCACAGATACGCAGTATTTT.

The chain employs TRBV4-2 and TRBJ1-2, with 8 positions matching TRBD1. The germline V gene has CDR1 LGHNA and CDR2 YNFKEQ. The CDR3 extends over 19 amino acids. After removal of 4 bases from V and 4 bases from J, the junction contained 20 bases not matched to a gene. CDR3: CASSPRDWTGRSSGYGYTF. In nucleotides, the CDR3 is TGTGCCAGCAGCCCGCGTGATTGGACAGGGAGGAGTTCCGGCTATGGCTACACCTTC.

V is TRBV7-2 and J is TRBJ2-2; 11 bases are shared with TRBD2. Germline V gives CDR1 SGHTA, CDR2 FQGNSA. With 3 bases clipped from V and 5 bases from J, the junction kept 8 bases outside the gene matches. CDR3 length: 17 residues. In DNA, the CDR3 is TGTGCCAGCAGCTTTGAAGGGTCTAGCGGGGGGACCGGGGAGCTGTTTTTT. Translated: CASSFEGSSGGTGELFF.

This rearrangement joins TRBV11-1 to TRBJ2-2, with D unclear. Looked up from germline, CDR1 is SGHAT and CDR2 is FQDESV (reference sequence). The CDR3 covers 15 residues. V lost 1 base and J 4 bases, leaving 10 bases between the germline ends. The CDR3 loop reads CASSLGSTPTGELFF. CDR3 bases: TGTGCCAGCAGCTTAGGATCCACTCCCACCGGGGAGCTGTTTTTT. Based on the CDR3 plus reference TRBV11-1 and TRBJ2-2, the full variable domain is EAEVAQSPRYKITEKSQAVAFWCDPISGHATLYWYRQILGQGPELLVQFQDESVVDDSQLPKDRFSAERLKGVDSTLKIQPAELGDSAMYLCASSLGSTPTGELFFGEGSRLTVL.

The chain uses TRBV12-3 or TRBV12-4 and TRBJ2-5; a possible D gene is TRBD1 (5 bases). The V gene lost 11 bases and the J gene lost 0 bases, with 13 bases spanning the gap. The CDR3 covers 13 residues. The CDR3 here is CASQGLDQETQYF. CDR3 nucleotides: TGTGCCTCTCAGGGCCTGGACCAAGAGACCCAGTACTTC.